Given below is one T cell receptor (beta chain) in context. The sample belongs to a study of blood T cell repertoires in COVID-19. Across the whole study: There were acute and convalescent COVID-19 samples, and they came from the United States, Italy and Spain. PBMCs, B-cell-depleted T cells, or T cells provided the cDNA or gDNA that made up the material.

As handled by the study authors: Estimation of nucleated cell counts relied on the amplification of reference gene primers. Sequencing used immunoSEQ multiplex PCR; TCRdb keeps in-frame clones, though not all of them. V and J calls and clone size are those listed in that table; D and trimming were worked out from the DNA. The sample lists 130,000 or so clones; about 89% were seen once. Patients in Seattle were enrolled during active infection, then followed longitudinally. This TCR came from a woman between 65 and 79 years old with COVID-19, enrolled during active disease. What was sequenced was peripheral blood.

CDR3 region: CASSEKGSQPQHF. The CDR3 DNA reads as TGTGCCAGCAGTGAAAAGGGGTCTCAGCCCCAGCATTTT. The chain recombines TRBV25-1 with TRBJ1-5; the D gene is possibly TRBD1 (5 bases). The CDR3 totals 13 residues. Trimming took off 2 bases at V and 6 bases at J, with 8 bases between the two ends. The germline V gene has CDR1 MGHDK and CDR2 SYGVNS.